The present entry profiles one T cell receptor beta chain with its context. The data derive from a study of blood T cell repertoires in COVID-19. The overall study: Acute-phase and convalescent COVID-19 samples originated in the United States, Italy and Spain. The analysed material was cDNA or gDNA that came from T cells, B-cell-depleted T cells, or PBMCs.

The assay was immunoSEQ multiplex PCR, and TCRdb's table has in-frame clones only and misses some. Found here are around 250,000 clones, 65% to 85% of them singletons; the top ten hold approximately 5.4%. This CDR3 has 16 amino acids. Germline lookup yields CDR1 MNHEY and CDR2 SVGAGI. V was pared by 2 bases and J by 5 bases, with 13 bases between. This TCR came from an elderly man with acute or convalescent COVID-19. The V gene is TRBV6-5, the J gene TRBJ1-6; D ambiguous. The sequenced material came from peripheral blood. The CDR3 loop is CASSYAAPPDNSPLHF. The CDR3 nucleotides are TGTGCCAGCAGTTACGCGGCACCACCTGATAATTCACCCCTCCACTTT.